Below, 31 T cell receptor beta chains from the same sample are listed, as sequenced in a study of OX40 agonist ivuxolimab in advanced cancers. Sequencing was performed with immunoSEQ multiplex PCR; in TCRdb, only in-frame clones are kept and a portion is missing. The sample records about 99,000 clones, roughly 90% being singletons. Sequences were derived from CD4+ or CD8+ T cells sorted from blood, sampled in a trial of the OX40 agonist ivuxolimab. These receptors were collected from an adult with an advanced solid tumor such as melanoma, head and neck, liver or kidney cancer.

V usage is TRBV23-1 and J usage is TRBJ1-5; possible D gene TRBD1, 5 bases. TRBV23-1 is recorded as an ORF, its role being uncertain. The CDR3 length is 17 residues. V shed 4 bases and J shed 5 bases, with 21 bases lying between them. CDR3 DNA sequence: TGCGCCAGCAGTCTTCACCCCCCCCCAGGGAGGGATCAGCCCCAGCATTTT. Translated: CASSLHPPPGRDQPQHF.

The V and J genes are TRBV19 and TRBJ2-2, with TRBD2 matching over 8 bases. V gave up 6 bases and J gave up 4 bases; unmatched junction bases: 7. Germline CDR1 and CDR2: LNHDA and SQIVND (reference sequence). The CDR3 spans 15 residues. The CDR3 protein is CASSSSGSGTGELFF. CDR3 nucleotides: TGTGCCAGTAGCTCAAGCGGGAGTGGCACCGGGGAGCTGTTTTTT.

V gene TRBV30 combines with J gene TRBJ2-7, with 9 bases identical to TRBD1. The CDR3 loop spans 15 amino acids. The germline CDR1 and CDR2 sequences are GTSNPN and SVGIG (reference sequence). After removal of 0 bases from V and 3 bases from J, the junction contained 6 bases not matched to a gene. The CDR3 bases are TGTGCCTGGAGTGTAGGAGGACAGGGGTTCTACGAGCAGTACTTC. It encodes CAWSVGGQGFYEQYF.

The CDR3 region is CASSGQGEFQPQHF. CDR3 DNA: TGTGCCAGCAGTGGACAGGGGGAGTTTCAGCCCCAGCATTTT. V and J are TRBV2 and TRBJ1-5; 9 nucleotides match TRBD1. The V segment lost 4 bases and the J segment 6 bases; nucleotides outside the gene matches: 4. CDR1 and CDR2 (germline): SNHLY, FYNNEI. The CDR3 contains 14 residues.

This rearrangement joins TRBV15 to TRBJ2-1, with TRBD1 as a possible D gene (6 bases). V was shortened by 0 bases and J by 11 bases, with 17 bases between the two germline ends. This CDR3 has 15 amino acids. From germline, CDR1 is LNHNV and CDR2 YYDKDF (reference sequence). DNA for the CDR3: TGTGCCACCAGCAGAGATCGGGTTCAGGGGAGTAAGCAGTTCTTC. Its translation is CATSRDRVQGSKQFF.

The chain has TRBV6-5 and TRBJ2-1; D is unresolved. The CDR3 has 13 amino acids. V was cut by 5 bases and J by 8 bases, with 13 bases left in between. CDR1 and CDR2 (germline): MNHEY, SVGAGI. This CDR3 reads CASSRSPAHEQFF. In DNA, the CDR3 is TGTGCCAGCAGTAGGTCGCCCGCTCATGAGCAGTTCTTC.

The chain carries TRBV5-1 and TRBJ2-1; the match to TRBD2 covers 13 bases. CDR3 length: 15 amino acids. In germline, CDR1 is SGHRS, CDR2 YFSETQ. After removal of 3 bases from V and 7 bases from J, the junction contained 4 bases not matched to a gene. CDR3 protein: CASSWTSGSLNEQFF. The CDR3 nucleotides read TGCGCCAGCAGCTGGACTAGCGGGAGTTTGAATGAGCAGTTCTTC.

The chain recombines TRBV11-2 with TRBJ2-6, with 8 bases lining up with TRBD1. The V segment lost 5 bases and the J segment 5 bases; nucleotides outside the gene matches: 17. The CDR3 consists of 19 residues. Germline-derived CDR1 and CDR2 are SGHAT and FQNNGV. CDR3 residues: CASSLNGQGEPLWANVLTF. In nucleotides, the CDR3 is TGTGCCAGCAGCCTCAACGGACAGGGTGAACCTCTCTGGGCCAACGTCCTGACTTTC.

The rearrangement joins TRBV7-7 to TRBJ2-2; D is unresolved. The CDR3 consists of 15 residues. Germline values: CDR1 SSHAT, CDR2 FNYEAQ (reference sequence). V lost 2 bases, J lost 2 bases, and 9 bases lay in between. The CDR3 nucleotides read TGTGCCAGCAGCTTATCTCCGACAAACACCGGGGAGCTGTTTTTT. Protein sequence: CASSLSPTNTGELFF.

V is TRBV7-2 and J is TRBJ2-5; D not certain. The CDR3 spans 15 residues. Germline values: CDR1 SGHTA, CDR2 FQGNSA. Trimming cost V 3 bases and J 2 bases, with 13 bases left between them. CDR3 loop: CASSFSSWTQETQYF. As DNA, the CDR3 is TGTGCCAGCAGCTTTAGTTCCTGGACGCAAGAGACCCAGTACTTC.

The CDR3 nucleotides are TGTGCCAGTAGTAACCAGGGAACGAACACTGAAGCTTTCTTT. It yields the protein CASSNQGTNTEAFF. The chain recombines TRBV19 with TRBJ1-1; possible D gene TRBD1, 5 bases. Germline loops: CDR1 LNHDA, CDR2 SQIVND (reference sequence). The V gene lost 4 bases and the J gene lost 1 base, with 10 bases spanning the gap. The CDR3 has 14 residues.

The chain uses TRBV7-6 and TRBJ1-3; tentatively, D is TRBD1 (5 bases). Trimming shortened V by 0 bases and J by 4 bases, and 16 bases separated the two germline ends. Per the germline V gene, CDR1 is SGHVS and CDR2 is FNYEAQ. This CDR3 contains 17 residues. DNA of the CDR3: TGTGCCAGCAGCTTAGCCCCGAGGGACGTCAAGGGAAACACCATATATTTT. Its protein is CASSLAPRDVKGNTIYF.

CDR3 sequence: CASSLAVGELFF. The CDR3 DNA is TGTGCCAGCTCGCTAGCGGTCGGGGAGCTGTTTTTT. This rearrangement joins TRBV28 to TRBJ2-2; TRBD2 matches 7 bases. Germline CDR1 MDHEN, CDR2 SYDVKM. This CDR3 contains 12 residues. V trimming: 8 bases; J trimming: 7 bases; junction bases outside the gene matches: 4.

The J gene is TRBJ2-3, the V gene TRBV11-3, with 15 bases aligning to TRBD2. This CDR3 is built from 16 residues. With 5 bases clipped from V and 4 bases from J, the junction kept 4 bases outside the gene matches. The germline CDR1 and CDR2 sequences are SGHNT and YENEEA. The chain's CDR3 is CASSKGLAGGADTQYF. The DNA of the CDR3 is TGTGCCAGCAGCAAAGGACTAGCGGGAGGGGCAGATACGCAGTATTTT.

CDR3 region: CASSQTGNGGYTF. CDR3 coding DNA: TGTGCCAGCAGCCAAACAGGGAACGGTGGCTACACCTTC. The chain couples TRBV2 to TRBJ1-2; tentatively, D is TRBD1 (6 bases). The ends were cut back, 6 bases at V and 7 bases at J, with 15 bases in the middle. The CDR3 extends over 13 amino acids. CDR1 SNHLY and CDR2 FYNNEI come from the germline V gene.

This rearrangement joins TRBV7-3 to TRBJ2-2, with D perhaps assigned TRBD1 or TRBD2 (5 bases each). Trimming removed 2 bases at V and 4 bases at J, with 11 bases between. The CDR3 is 15 amino acids. Germline V gives CDR1 SGHTA, CDR2 FQGTGA. The DNA of the CDR3 is TGTGCCAGCAGCTTAGGGGGAGTCACCACCGGGGAGCTGTTTTTT. The encoded protein is CASSLGGVTTGELFF.

This chain connects TRBV6-6 to TRBJ2-5; 10 nucleotides match TRBD1. The V gene's germline CDR1 is MNHNY and CDR2 SVGAGI (reference sequence). This CDR3 comprises 16 residues. Trimming removed 5 bases from V and 4 bases from J; junction bases left unmatched: 10. The DNA for the CDR3 is TGTGCCAGCAGTCACACACGGGGACAGGGGAGAGAGACCCAGTACTTC. It yields the protein CASSHTRGQGRETQYF.

This chain uses TRBV7-9 with TRBJ2-3; TRBD2 matches 12 bases. Trimming took 7 bases from V and 4 from J; bases not matched to a gene: 6. The CDR3 sequence is 15 residues long. The germline V gene encodes CDR1 SEHNR and CDR2 FQNEAQ (reference sequence). The CDR3: CASTVTSGSADTQYF. For the CDR3, the DNA is TGTGCCAGCACCGTGACTAGCGGGAGCGCAGATACGCAGTATTTT.

V usage is TRBV7-2 and J usage is TRBJ2-3; 7 nucleotides agree with TRBD1. V shed 6 bases, J shed 2 bases, and the junction held 5 bases outside the gene matches. Germline CDR1 reads SGHTA; CDR2 reads FQGNSA. The CDR3 consists of 14 residues. Here the CDR3 reads CASRGTVNTDTQYF. Here the CDR3 DNA reads TGTGCCAGCAGAGGGACAGTCAACACAGATACGCAGTATTTT.

The chain employs TRBV4-3 and TRBJ2-5, with a tentative D call TRBD1 (6 bases). The CDR3 loop spans 15 amino acids. From germline, CDR1 is LGHNA and CDR2 YSLEER. V was trimmed by 0 bases and J by 5 bases, leaving 13 bases between them. CDR3 in amino acids: CASSQDYGGWETQYF. The CDR3 DNA reads TGCGCCAGCAGCCAAGATTATGGGGGCTGGGAGACCCAGTACTTC.

This clone was detected once. This chain uses TRBV18 with TRBJ1-1, with 7 bases fitting TRBD1. Germline assignment: CDR1 KGHSH and CDR2 LQKENI. CDR3 size: 14 residues. V shed 6 bases and J 4 bases; nucleotides not matched to a gene: 8. CDR3 in DNA: TGTGCCAGCTCGCCCACAGGGGTAGGCACTGAAGCTTTCTTT. Translation: CASSPTGVGTEAFF.

The chain couples TRBV13 to TRBJ2-3, with 8 bases identical to TRBD2. The CDR3 runs 16 residues. Looked up from germline, CDR1 is PRHDT and CDR2 is FYEKMQ (reference sequence). Trimming at V came to 0 bases and at J to 2 bases, leaving 4 bases not matched to a gene. As DNA, the CDR3 is TGTGCCAGCAGCTTAGGTGGGACTAGATACACAGATACGCAGTATTTT. Its protein is CASSLGGTRYTDTQYF.

The rearrangement links TRBV11-2 to TRBJ2-1; 8 nucleotides line up with TRBD2. J was trimmed by 8 bases and V by 6 bases; bases with no gene match: 9. Germline CDR1 is SGHAT and CDR2 is FQNNGV. The CDR3 is made up of 14 amino acids. The CDR3 sequence is CASSSTRAGDEQFF. The CDR3, as DNA: TGTGCCAGCAGTTCAACACGAGCGGGAGATGAGCAGTTCTTC.

About this clone itself: Other DNA sequences within the sample encode an identical CDR3. V and J are TRBV6-1 and TRBJ2-1; D possibly matches TRBD1 or TRBD2 (6 bases each). Germline loops: CDR1 MNHNS, CDR2 SASEGT. The CDR3 covers 15 residues. V dropped 11 bases and J dropped 4 bases, with 21 bases sitting between them. CDR3: CASSLSEGGYNEQFF. In nucleotides, the CDR3 is TGTGCCTCCAGCCTGTCGGAGGGGGGATACAATGAGCAGTTCTTC.

A few counts support this clone. The chain combines TRBV7-2 with TRBJ1-5; no definite D call. Germline loops: CDR1 SGHTA, CDR2 FQGNSA. Trimming took off 0 bases at V and 0 bases at J, with 6 bases between the two ends. The CDR3 loop spans 15 amino acids. The CDR3 reads CASSLASISNQPQHF. CDR3 sequence (DNA): TGTGCCAGCAGCTTAGCCTCTATTAGCAATCAGCCCCAGCATTTT.

The chain is built from TRBV29-1 and TRBJ2-7; the D gene is possibly TRBD2 (7 bases). Deletions cut 6 bases from V and 5 bases from J, with 23 bases between. Germline CDR1 reads SQVTM; CDR2 reads ANQGSEA. This CDR3 contains 15 residues. The CDR3 here is CSVGRVRGAGNEQYF. The CDR3 region has the DNA TGCAGCGTCGGACGCGTACGGGGGGCAGGGAACGAGCAGTACTTC.

V usage is TRBV6-5 and J usage is TRBJ2-7; tentative D call: TRBD2 (6 bases). The CDR3 has 14 residues. The germline CDR1 and CDR2 sequences are MNHEY and SVGAGI. Trimming took 7 bases from V and 4 from J, leaving 17 bases between them. The CDR3 bases are TGTGCCAGCAAAACGAGGCGGGATATGTACGAGCAGTACTTC. Amino acid sequence: CASKTRRDMYEQYF.

The chain is built from TRBV5-6 and TRBJ2-7; D remains unclear. The CDR3 runs to 15 residues. CDR1 and CDR2 (germline): SGHDT, YYEEEE. V was cut by 2 bases and J by 3 bases, with 15 bases left in between. CDR3 in amino acids: CASSLQGVIIYEQYF. The CDR3 DNA follows: TGTGCCAGCAGCTTACAAGGCGTTATAATCTACGAGCAGTACTTC.

This chain uses TRBV6-5 with TRBJ1-3; D remains ambiguous. Germline V gene lookup returns CDR1 MNHEY and CDR2 SVGAGI. The CDR3 consists of 16 residues. The V end was cut by 1 base, the J end by 4 bases, with 14 bases between. The CDR3 bases are TGTGCCAGCAGTTACTTGGGTCCTACGGGGGGAAACACCATATATTTT. This gives the protein CASSYLGPTGGNTIYF.

The chain joins TRBV11-1 to TRBJ2-7, with 7 bases lining up with TRBD1. Germline-derived CDR1 and CDR2 are SGHAT and FQDESV (reference sequence). Losses at the gene ends were 5 bases for V and 6 bases for J; bases not matched to a gene: 10. This CDR3 spans 14 amino acids. This CDR3 is CASSTRQGLGEQYF. The CDR3 DNA reads TGTGCCAGCAGCACCCGACAGGGATTAGGCGAGCAGTACTTC.

The chain joins TRBV19 to TRBJ2-2; TRBD1 agrees at 9 bases. Germline trimming cut 4 bases from V and 6 bases from J; bases unmatched to any gene: 9. The CDR3 spans 16 residues. From germline, CDR1 is LNHDA and CDR2 SQIVND (reference sequence). The CDR3 nucleotides read TGTGCCAGTAGTAGGATAGACAGGGGGGACGCCGGGGAGCTGTTTTTT. It yields the protein CASSRIDRGDAGELFF.